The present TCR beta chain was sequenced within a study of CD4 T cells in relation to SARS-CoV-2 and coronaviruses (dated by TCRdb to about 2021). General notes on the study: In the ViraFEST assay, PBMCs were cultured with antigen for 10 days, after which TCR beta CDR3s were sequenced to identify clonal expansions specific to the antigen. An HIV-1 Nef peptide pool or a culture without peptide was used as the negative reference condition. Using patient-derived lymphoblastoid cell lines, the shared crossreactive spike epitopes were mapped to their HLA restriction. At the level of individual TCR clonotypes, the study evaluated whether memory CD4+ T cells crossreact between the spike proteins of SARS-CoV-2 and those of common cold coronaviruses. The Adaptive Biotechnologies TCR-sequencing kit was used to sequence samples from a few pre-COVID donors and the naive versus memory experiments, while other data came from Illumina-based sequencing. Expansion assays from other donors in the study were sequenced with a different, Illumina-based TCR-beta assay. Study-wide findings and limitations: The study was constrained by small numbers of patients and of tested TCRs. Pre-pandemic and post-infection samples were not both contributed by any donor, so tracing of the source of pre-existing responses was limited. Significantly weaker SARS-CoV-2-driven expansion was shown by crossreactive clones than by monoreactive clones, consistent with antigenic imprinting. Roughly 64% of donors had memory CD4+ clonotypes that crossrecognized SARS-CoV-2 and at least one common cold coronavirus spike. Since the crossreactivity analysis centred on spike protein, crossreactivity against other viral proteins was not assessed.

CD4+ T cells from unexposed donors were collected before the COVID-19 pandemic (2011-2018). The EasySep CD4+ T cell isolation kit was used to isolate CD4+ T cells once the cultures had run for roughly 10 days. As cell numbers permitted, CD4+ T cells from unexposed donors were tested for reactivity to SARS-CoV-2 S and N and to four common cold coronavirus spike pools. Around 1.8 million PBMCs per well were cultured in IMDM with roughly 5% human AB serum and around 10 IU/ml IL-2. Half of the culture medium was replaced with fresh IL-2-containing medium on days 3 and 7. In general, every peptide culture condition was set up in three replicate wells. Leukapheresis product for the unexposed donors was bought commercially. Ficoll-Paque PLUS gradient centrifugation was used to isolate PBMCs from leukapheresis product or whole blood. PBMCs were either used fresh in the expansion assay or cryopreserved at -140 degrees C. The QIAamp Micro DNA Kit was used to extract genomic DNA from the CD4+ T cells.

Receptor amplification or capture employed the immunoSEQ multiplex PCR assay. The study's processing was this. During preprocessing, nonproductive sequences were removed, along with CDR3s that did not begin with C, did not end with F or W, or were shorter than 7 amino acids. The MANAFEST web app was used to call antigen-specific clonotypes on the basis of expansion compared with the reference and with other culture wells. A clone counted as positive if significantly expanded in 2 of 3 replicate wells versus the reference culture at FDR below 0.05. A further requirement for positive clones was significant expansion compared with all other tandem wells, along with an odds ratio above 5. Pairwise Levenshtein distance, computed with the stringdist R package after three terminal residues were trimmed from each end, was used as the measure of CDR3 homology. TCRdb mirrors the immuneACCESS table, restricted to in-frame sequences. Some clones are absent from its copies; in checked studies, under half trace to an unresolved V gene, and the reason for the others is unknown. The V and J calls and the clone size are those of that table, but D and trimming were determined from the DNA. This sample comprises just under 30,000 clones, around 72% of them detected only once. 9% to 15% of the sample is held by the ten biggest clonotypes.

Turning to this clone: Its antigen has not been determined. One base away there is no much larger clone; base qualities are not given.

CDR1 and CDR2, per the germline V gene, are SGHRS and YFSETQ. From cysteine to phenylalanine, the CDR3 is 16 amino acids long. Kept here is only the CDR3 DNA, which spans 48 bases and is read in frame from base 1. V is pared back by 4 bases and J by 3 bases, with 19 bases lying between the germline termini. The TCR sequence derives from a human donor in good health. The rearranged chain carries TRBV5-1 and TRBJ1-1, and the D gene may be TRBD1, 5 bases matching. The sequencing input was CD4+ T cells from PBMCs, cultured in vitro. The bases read TGCGCCAGCAGCCCATCCCGGGACGGTCGGTACACTGAAGCTTTCTTT. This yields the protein CASSPSRDGRYTEAFF.